This T cell receptor beta chain comes out of a study of spatial heterogeneity in lung cancer. Time point denoted: sample taken at primary tumor resection. Extraction of whole RNA from tumor, nontumor lung or frozen PBMC preceded unsorted sequencing. Patients with untreated early-stage non-small cell lung cancer, numbering 72, were the donors. Overall study findings and caveats: Circulating ubiquitous expanded tumor TCRs were observed more frequently at resection than at follow-up.

As regards this clonotype: As yet, its antigen is unknown.

From the 5' RACE reads, TCRdb called clonotypes with MiXCR, one entry per CDR3 protein. The data contain 45,000 to 55,000 distinct CDR3 sequences, 5.3% of them seen just once; the ten biggest clones take up more than 9.5%. Germline loops: CDR1 DFQATT, CDR2 SNEGSKA (reference sequence). Trimming removed 5 bases at V and 4 bases at J, with 11 bases between. This CDR3 is built from 12 residues. The sequenced sample was PBMCs, obtained at surgery. The chain joins TRBV20-1 to TRBJ1-1; D might be TRBD1 (5 bases). The TCR originated in a male donor with early-stage non-small cell lung cancer. This CDR3 is CSAPGGGTEAFF. The CDR3 nucleotides read TGCAGTGCTCCCGGGGGGGGCACTGAAGCTTTCTTT.